Listed below are T cell receptor beta chains from one sample, sequenced in a study of cytomegalovirus exposure and HLA in healthy donors. The table came from immunoSEQ multiplex PCR; TCRdb's copy has only in-frame clones and leaves some out. This listing includes approximately 210,000 clones. Sequencing was carried out using PBMCs. The receptors shown here come from a woman aged 25 to 39 in good health and CMV-seropositive. Both conserved end residues are part of each CDR3. The order of the fields is V gene, D gene, J gene, CDR3 DNA, CDR3 protein. The D gene is left open where the match is weak.

TRBV6-1	TRBD1	TRBJ1-5	TGTGCCAGCAGTAAAGCACAGGGGGGAAGGCCCCATCAGCCCCAGCATTTT	CASSKAQGGRPHQPQHF
TRBV29-1	NA	TRBJ2-6	TGCAGCGCATACAACTCTGGGGCCAACGTCCTGACTTTC	CSAYNSGANVLTF
TRBV7-8	NA	TRBJ1-2	TGTGCCAGCAGCCTAGGGGGGGGCTTTGGCTACACCTTC	CASSLGGGFGYTF
TRBV19	TRBD2	TRBJ2-7	TGTGCCAGTAGTGCCGGACTAGCGATCTCCTACGAGCAGTACTTC	CASSAGLAISYEQYF
TRBV10-1	TRBD1	TRBJ2-2	TGCGCCAGCAGTTCGACAGGGACCACCGGGGAGCTGTTTTTT	CASSSTGTTGELFF
TRBV2	TRBD1	TRBJ2-7	TGTGCCAGCAGTGACCAGGGGGCGGGCGAGCAGTACTTC	CASSDQGAGEQYF
TRBV2	TRBD2	TRBJ2-1	TGTGCCAGCAGTCCTTTTGGAGCGGGAAACTCCTACAATGAGCAGTTCTTC	CASSPFGAGNSYNEQFF
TRBV5-1	TRBD2	TRBJ2-1	TGCGCCAGCAGCCACGCCGGACTAGCGAGAAACAATGAGCAGTTCTTC	CASSHAGLARNNEQFF
TRBV27	NA	TRBJ1-1	TGTGCCAGCAGACTTCAGGGGAACACTGAAGCTTTCTTT	CASRLQGNTEAFF
TRBV7-6	NA	TRBJ1-1	TGTGCCAGCAGCGCCAGGGGAAGGGGGTCTGAAGCTTTCTTT	CASSARGRGSEAFF
TRBV19	NA	TRBJ2-2	TGTGCCAGTATAGGGAGGGGGTGGACCGGGGAGCTGTTTTTT	CASIGRGWTGELFF
TRBV2	TRBD2	TRBJ2-7	TGTGCCAGCAGTGAATGGACTAGCGGGGGGCACTACGAGCAGTACTTC	CASSEWTSGGHYEQYF
TRBV4-2	TRBD1	TRBJ1-6	TGTGCCAGCAGCCAAGATATGCAGGGGGCGTATTCACCCCTCCACTTT	CASSQDMQGAYSPLHF
TRBV12-5	NA	TRBJ2-2	TGTGCTAGTGGTACCGGTCTTACCCCTAGCACCGGGGAGCTGTTTTTT	CASGTGLTPSTGELFF